These 5 T cell receptor beta chains were all obtained from the same sample, sequenced in a study of blood T cell repertoires in COVID-19. Generated by immunoSEQ multiplex PCR, the TCRdb table keeps only in-frame clones and is missing some. The table shows fewer than 60,000 clones, with approximately 85% occurring only once. Sequencing was performed on peripheral blood. These receptors originate from a man between 60 and 75 years old with acute or convalescent COVID-19.

This sequence joins TRBV19 and TRBJ1-5; 7 nucleotides agree with TRBD1. Germline values: CDR1 LNHDA, CDR2 SQIVND (reference sequence). The J segment lost 7 bases and the V segment lost 6 bases, leaving 6 bases of the junction unmatched. There are 13 residues in the CDR3. DNA of the CDR3: TGTGCCAGTAGGGCGAGGGGACAGCAGCCCCAGCATTTT. Its translation: CASRARGQQPQHF.

This chain connects TRBV6-2 or TRBV6-3 to TRBJ2-7, with no clear D. Germline CDR1 MNHEY, CDR2 SVGEGT. This CDR3 has 11 residues. The V end lost 4 bases, the J end lost 2 bases, and 3 bases lay between the germline ends. CDR3 amino acids: CASSSAYEQYF. DNA for the CDR3: TGTGCCAGCAGTTCCGCCTACGAGCAGTACTTC.

J is TRBJ2-7 and V is TRBV10-3; the match to TRBD1 covers 8 bases. The CDR3 has 14 residues. The junction had 4 bases not matched to a gene; V was cut back by 0 bases and J by 6 bases. The V gene's germline CDR1 is ENHRY and CDR2 SYGVKD. In DNA, the CDR3 is TGTGCCATCAGTGAGTCGGGACAGGAAGGCGAGCAGTACTTC. This gives the protein CAISESGQEGEQYF.

This sequence joins TRBV28 and TRBJ1-2, with D possibly matching TRBD1 (5 bases). V lost 3 bases to trimming and J lost 8 bases, with 16 bases between them. The CDR3 has 14 amino acids. Germline CDR1 reads MDHEN; CDR2 reads SYDVKM. The CDR3 nucleotides read TGTGCCAGCAGTTTCATGGGGGGTTCCTACGGCTACACCTTC. Residues: CASSFMGGSYGYTF.

Concerning this clone: The junction shows a germline mismatch at one end, possibly a read error. The chain uses TRBV6-4 and TRBJ1-1; TRBD1 might be the D (6 bases). CDR3 length equals 12 residues. Germline V gene lookup returns CDR1 MRHNA and CDR2 SNTAGT. The CDR3 protein is CASSKSSGERTF. CDR3 bases: TGTGCCAGCAGTAAGTCTTCAGGGGAAAGAACCTTT.